These 10 T cell receptor beta chains came from one sample sequenced in a study of blood T cell repertoires in COVID-19. Sequencing used immunoSEQ multiplex PCR; TCRdb keeps in-frame clones, though not all of them. The sample shows approximately 300,000 clones, 90% of them seen only once. The sample taken for sequencing was PBMCs or T cells enriched from blood (not recorded which). The receptor source for this set is a young woman who had been exposed to COVID-19.

V gene TRBV7-9 combines with J gene TRBJ2-7; 7 bases align to TRBD1. Germline V gene sequence: CDR1 SEHNR, CDR2 FQNEAQ (reference sequence). There are 15 residues in the CDR3. V lost 1 base and J lost 1; bases outside the gene matches: 4. Written as DNA, the CDR3 is TGTGCCAGCAGCTTAGGACAGGGTCCATCCTACGAGCAGTACTTC. This sequence encodes CASSLGQGPSYEQYF.

This chain links TRBV6-5 with TRBJ1-2; TRBD1 matches 8 bases. The CDR3 is 13 residues long. Unmatched junction bases numbered 5, after V lost 6 bases and J lost 5 bases. Germline CDR1 and CDR2: MNHEY and SVGAGI. DNA for the CDR3: TGTGCCAGCAGAATCAGACAGGGGTATGGCTACACCTTC. This codes for CASRIRQGYGYTF.

This rearrangement joins TRBV6-1 to TRBJ2-3; 7 bases line up with TRBD1. Germline CDR1 reads MNHNS; CDR2 reads SASEGT. Unmatched junction bases numbered 7, after V lost 2 bases and J lost 5 bases. This CDR3 is built from 15 residues. The CDR3 sequence is CASSERRGGLDTQYF. The CDR3 DNA follows: TGTGCCAGCAGTGAAAGGAGAGGGGGCTTAGATACGCAGTATTTT.

This rearrangement joins TRBV3-1 (or the pseudogene TRBV3-2) to TRBJ2-5, with TRBD2 matching over 7 bases. The CDR3 runs to 18 residues. Looked up from germline, CDR1 is LGHDT and CDR2 is YNNKEL (reference sequence). The V and J ends lost 1 base and 4 bases, in that order; junction bases with no gene match: 15. Written as DNA, the CDR3 is TGTGCCAGCAGCCAAGGGTCTAGCGGCGGGGTTCTGGGAGAGACCCAGTACTTC. Translation: CASSQGSSGGVLGETQYF.

V and J are TRBV4-1 and TRBJ2-7; D might be TRBD1 (5 bases). The CDR3 is 15 amino acids. Trimming shortened V by 5 bases and J by 4 bases, and 18 bases separated the two germline ends. Germline V gene data show CDR1 as MGHRA and CDR2 as YSYEKL. The CDR3: CASSFSAGPSYEQYF. The DNA of the CDR3 is TGCGCCAGCAGCTTTTCGGCAGGGCCCTCTTACGAGCAGTACTTC.

The rearrangement joins TRBV10-3 to TRBJ2-1; TRBD2 matches 9 bases. The CDR3 runs 14 residues. J gave up 6 bases and V 9 bases, and 9 bases lay outside the gene matches. The V gene's germline CDR1 is ENHRY and CDR2 SYGVKD. The CDR3 sequence: CAMSSGGGANEQFF. Written as DNA, the CDR3 is TGTGCCATGTCCTCTGGCGGGGGGGCCAATGAGCAGTTCTTC.

The rearrangement joins TRBV3-1 (or the pseudogene TRBV3-2) to TRBJ2-3; 9 nucleotides align to TRBD2. Unmatched junction bases numbered 8, after V lost 4 bases and J lost 0 bases. CDR1 is LGHDT and CDR2 is YNNKEL in the germline V gene (reference sequence). The CDR3 is 17 residues long. CDR3 DNA sequence: TGTGCCAGCAGCCGACGACGACTAGCGGCTAGCACAGATACGCAGTATTTT. The encoded protein is CASSRRRLAASTDTQYF.

The rearrangement uses TRBV16 and TRBJ1-5, with D unclear. Looked up from germline, CDR1 is KGHSY and CDR2 is FQNENV. There are 15 residues in the CDR3. V was clipped by 2 bases and J by 1 base, with 9 bases between them. For the CDR3, the DNA is TGTGCCAGCAGCCAACGGCGACTGAGCAATCAGCCCCAGCATTTT. This gives the protein CASSQRRLSNQPQHF.

The chain recombines TRBV29-1 with TRBJ1-1; weak D call: TRBD1 (5 bases). Germline V gene data show CDR1 as SQVTM and CDR2 as ANQGSEA. The CDR3 is made up of 13 amino acids. The ends were cut back, 4 bases at V and 5 bases at J, with 14 bases in the middle. DNA of the CDR3: TGCAGCGTTGCCAGGGAACATCGGACTGAAGCTTTCTTT. It encodes CSVAREHRTEAFF.

The chain is built from TRBV7-2 and TRBJ1-1, with a weak D call TRBD1 (6 bases). Germline V CDR1 and CDR2: SGHTA, FQGNSA. The V and J ends lost 5 bases and 1 base respectively, with 14 bases between them. The CDR3 runs to 15 residues. The DNA for the CDR3 is TGTGCCAGCAGCCACATGCGGGGGGCGAACACTGAAGCTTTCTTT. It specifies CASSHMRGANTEAFF.